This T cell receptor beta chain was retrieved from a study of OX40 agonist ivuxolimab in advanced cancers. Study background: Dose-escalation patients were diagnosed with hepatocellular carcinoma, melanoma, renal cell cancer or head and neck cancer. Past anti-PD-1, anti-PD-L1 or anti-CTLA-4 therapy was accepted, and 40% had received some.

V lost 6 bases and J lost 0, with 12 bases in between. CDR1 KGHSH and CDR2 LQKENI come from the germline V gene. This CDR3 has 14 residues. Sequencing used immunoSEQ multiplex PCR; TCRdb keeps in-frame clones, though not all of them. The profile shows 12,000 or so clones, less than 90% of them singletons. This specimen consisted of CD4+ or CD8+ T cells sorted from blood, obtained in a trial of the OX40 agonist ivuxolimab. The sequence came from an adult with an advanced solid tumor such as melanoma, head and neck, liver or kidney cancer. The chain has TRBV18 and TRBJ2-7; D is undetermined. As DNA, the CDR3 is TGTGCCAGCTCCTTCCCCGACAACTCCTACGAGCAGTACTTC. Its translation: CASSFPDNSYEQYF.